These 11 T cell receptor beta chains came from one sample sequenced in a study of T cells in tuberculosis. Noted time point: new active TB diagnosis, blood taken before or within 7 days of starting treatment. Here immunoSEQ multiplex PCR was the method, and the copy in TCRdb shows in-frame clones only, minus some. The sample includes 30,000 to 35,000 clones, about 92% of them seen just once. Sequenced here: PBMCs, sampled at tuberculosis diagnosis. These TCRs come from an adult with tuberculosis. Some clones in this sample may be carry-over from other donors' samples.

This rearrangement joins TRBV7-2 to TRBJ2-7, with TRBD2 matching 7 bases. The germline V gene encodes CDR1 SGHTA and CDR2 FQGNSA. CDR3 length equals 14 residues. The junction had 3 bases not matched to a gene; V was cut back by 2 bases and J by 2 bases. This chain's CDR3 is CASSLKSGTYEQYF. The DNA of the CDR3 is TGTGCCAGCAGCTTAAAAAGCGGGACCTACGAGCAGTACTTC. The complete variable domain, with remaining parts taken from reference TRBV7-2 and TRBJ2-7, reads GAGVSQSPSNKVTEKGKDVELRCDPISGHTALYWYRQSLGQGLEFLIYFQGNSAPDKSGLPSDRFSAERTGGSVSTLTIQRTQQEDSAVYLCASSLKSGTYEQYFGPGTRLTVT.

V gene TRBV5-4 combines with J gene TRBJ1-3; 11 bases align to TRBD1. CDR1 is SGHNT, CDR2 YYREEE, per germline (reference sequence). V lost 4 bases, J lost 4 bases, and 7 bases stayed unmatched. CDR3 length: 16 amino acids. In DNA, the CDR3 is TGTGCCAGCAGCCCTGGACAGGGGGCGAGGGGAAACACCATATATTTT. This translates into CASSPGQGARGNTIYF.

Only one count was recorded for this clone. CDR3 region: CSEKRDRGDTEAFF. The CDR3 nucleotides are TGCAGCGAGAAGAGGGACAGGGGGGACACTGAAGCTTTCTTT. The J gene is TRBJ1-1, the V gene TRBV29-1; 11 bases match TRBD1. Trimming cost V 7 bases and J 3 bases; bases outside gene matches: 7. CDR1 SQVTM and CDR2 ANQGSEA come from the germline V gene. This CDR3 comprises 14 residues.

The chain combines TRBV11-2 with TRBJ1-3; weak D call: TRBD1 (6 bases). Germline values: CDR1 SGHAT, CDR2 FQNNGV. The CDR3 is 14 residues long. Trimming removed 6 bases from V and 0 bases from J, with 9 bases in between. As DNA, the CDR3 is TGTGCCAGCAGACAAGGGGGCTCTGGAAACACCATATATTTT. This codes for CASRQGGSGNTIYF.

The chain recombines TRBV19 with TRBJ1-6, with D maybe TRBD1 (6 bases). The CDR3 loop spans 15 amino acids. V lost 6 bases and J lost 7, with 16 bases in between. Looked up from germline, CDR1 is LNHDA and CDR2 is SQIVND (reference sequence). The CDR3 is CASSPMARGNSPLHF. The CDR3, as DNA: TGTGCCAGTAGCCCGATGGCTAGGGGGAATTCACCCCTCCACTTT.

The gene calls are TRBV7-9 and TRBJ2-7; D remains ambiguous. Trimming left V 1 base short and J 2 bases short, with 9 bases between. CDR3 size: 14 residues. Germline V gene lookup returns CDR1 SEHNR and CDR2 FQNEAQ (reference sequence). CDR3 in amino acids: CASSLDRLTYEQYF. The CDR3 nucleotides read TGTGCCAGCAGCTTAGATCGACTTACCTACGAGCAGTACTTC.

The chain employs TRBV5-5 and TRBJ2-2; 7 bases map to TRBD1. Germline-derived CDR1 and CDR2 are SGHKS and YYEKEE (reference sequence). The CDR3 totals 17 residues. Trimming took 3 bases from V and 7 from J; bases not matched to a gene: 15. CDR3 nucleotide sequence: TGTGCCAGCAGCTCGGAATCTTTTAGGGGGCTGGGCGGGGAGCTGTTTTTT. It specifies CASSSESFRGLGGELFF.

V usage is TRBV21-1 and J usage is TRBJ2-2; the listed D gene, TRBD1, was not tested against the DNA. TRBV21-1 is marked as a pseudogene. The CDR3 consists of 22 residues. The DNA for the CDR3 is TGTGCCAGCAGCAAAGCGCTTCGTGGACGGGACAGAGAACCCGCGAACACCGGGGAGCTGTTTTTT. Translation gives CASSKALRGRDREPANTGELFF.

The V gene is TRBV10-3, the J gene TRBJ1-1, with TRBD1 as a possible D gene (6 bases). Germline V lookup: CDR1 ENHRY, CDR2 SYGVKD. The CDR3 extends over 12 amino acids. Between the trimmed V and J ends, which lost 6 bases and 1 base, there was a span of 6 bases. The CDR3 is CAIRQGNTEAFF. For the CDR3, the DNA is TGTGCCATCAGACAGGGGAACACTGAAGCTTTCTTT.

J is TRBJ1-3 and V is TRBV12-5, with 7 bases that match TRBD1. Germline-derived CDR1 and CDR2 are LGHNT and FRNRAP. There are 17 residues in the CDR3. Unmatched junction bases numbered 9, after V lost 0 bases and J lost 4 bases. The DNA for the CDR3 is TGTGCTAGTGGTTTGGTAGCCCGACAGGGTTCGGGAAACACCATATATTTT. It codes for CASGLVARQGSGNTIYF.

The chain recombines TRBV5-1 with TRBJ2-7, with D perhaps matching TRBD1 (5 bases). The CDR3 totals 15 residues. CDR1 is SGHRS, CDR2 YFSETQ, per germline. V was pared by 4 bases and J by 1 base, with 15 bases between. The CDR3 spells CASSATELTSYEQYF. The CDR3 DNA is TGCGCCAGCAGCGCGACAGAGCTAACATCCTACGAGCAGTACTTC. The full variable domain, with the rest looked up from reference TRBV5-1 and TRBJ2-7, is KAGVTQTPRYLIKTRGQQVTLSCSPISGHRSVSWYQQTPGQGLQFLFEYFSETQRNKGNFPGRFSGRQFSNSRSEMNVSTLELGDSALYLCASSATELTSYEQYFGPGTRLTVT.